The source of this T cell receptor beta chain is a study of shared clonotypes between healthy human individuals. Study-wide findings and caveats: Against clonotypes common to all four donors, non-shared ones had lower generation probabilities.

Remarks on this clone: What it binds is unknown.

In replicate PCRs of sorted subsets, about 220 ng DNA, approximately 30,000 T cell genomes, was used. Assay used: immunoSEQ multiplex PCR; TCRdb lists only in-frame clones, some missing. The sample has some 2,100,000 clones; 95% are singletons. The sequenced material came from naive CD4+ T cells sorted from blood. The subset is: CD45RA+ positively selected. This sequence originates from a man aged 18 to 30 in good health.

The CDR3 sequence is CASSSRTGRMNTEAFF. CDR3 nucleotide sequence: TGTGCCAGCAGCTCCCGGACAGGAAGAATGAACACTGAAGCTTTCTTT. This sequence joins TRBV5-6 and TRBJ1-1, with 7 bases that match TRBD1. The CDR3 is 16 residues long. The J segment lost 0 bases and the V segment lost 3 bases, leaving 8 bases of the junction unmatched. Germline CDR1 reads SGHDT; CDR2 reads YYEEEE.